This T cell receptor beta chain was profiled in a study of blood T cells in healthy people across ages. Next came a second PCR, run for about 7 to 11 cycles, which used a sample-barcoded 5' primer along with a J-beta primer mix. TCRdb reprocessed the 5' RACE reads with MiXCR, giving one entry per CDR3 protein. This table holds 800,000 to 1,000,000 distinct CDR3 sequences, about 44% found once. Unmatched junction bases numbered 16, after V lost 6 bases and J lost 2 bases. Germline CDR1 reads MDHEN; CDR2 reads SYDVKM. The CDR3 sequence is 17 residues long. This clonotype was detected a few times. This TCR was recovered from a man younger than 40 in good health. Sequencing input: blood. This chain uses TRBV28 with TRBJ2-7; 7 bases map to TRBD2. The CDR3 loop is CASSYNFGGGITYEQYF. The CDR3 DNA reads as TGTGCCAGCAGCTATAATTTCGGGGGAGGGATAACCTACGAGCAGTACTTC.